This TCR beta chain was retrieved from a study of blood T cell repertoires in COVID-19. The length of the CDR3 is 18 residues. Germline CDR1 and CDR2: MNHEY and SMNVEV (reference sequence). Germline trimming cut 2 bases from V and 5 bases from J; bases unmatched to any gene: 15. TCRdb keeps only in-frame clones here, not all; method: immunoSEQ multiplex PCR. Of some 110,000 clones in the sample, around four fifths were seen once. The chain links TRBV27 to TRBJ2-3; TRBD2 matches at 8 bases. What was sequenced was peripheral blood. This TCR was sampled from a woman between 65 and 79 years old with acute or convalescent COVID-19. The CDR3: CASSLKGGAGRAGDTQYF. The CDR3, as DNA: TGTGCCAGCAGTTTAAAAGGGGGTGCCGGGAGGGCGGGAGATACGCAGTATTTT.